This is a list of T cell receptor beta chains from one sample in a study of identical twins. A single record per CDR3 protein comes from TCRdb applying MiXCR to the 5' RACE reads. The sample lists nearly 650,000 distinct CDR3 sequences, just over 7% occurring once. The same sample was also studied in work on yellow fever vaccine responses in identical twins.

The sample taken for sequencing was PBMCs. The receptors stem from a woman aged 18-29 years in good health. The CDR3 runs from the conserved cysteine through the conserved F or W. Each record gives: V gene, CDR3 protein.

TRBV7-8	CASSLETKEQFF
TRBV7-2	CASSLMTSGINEQFF
TRBV7-9	CASSLAPATQYF
TRBV20-1	CSAKGTGEGYTF
TRBV29-1	CSVGDAPSGNTIYF
TRBV7-9	CASSLNSGQGETQYF
TRBV12-3/TRBV12-4	CASRLQGALELFF
TRBV2	CASIRLPTDTQYF
TRBV24-1	CATSDQGLAGVDETQYF
TRBV20-1	CSARRINQPQHF
TRBV12-3/TRBV12-4	CASRLAGGPSGEQFF
TRBV20-1	CSARVGGAVYNEQFF
TRBV29-1	CSVGGQGARGYTF
TRBV12-3/TRBV12-4	CASSGTDRLRRETQYF
TRBV27	CASSRASGSYEQYF
TRBV27	CASSSPGGPNTGELFF
TRBV24-1	CATPLIRDSFDSGANVLTF
TRBV25-1	CASSASGGAGVNEQFF
TRBV5-1	CASSLGTSAASSADTQYF
TRBV28	CASSPSGVVGTQYF
TRBV11-3	CASSLDRVPEAFF
TRBV24-1	CATSDQTGTSGTPSSYNEQFF
TRBV3-1	CASSQRLAGDFVDTQYF
TRBV7-8	CASSLADESEQFF
TRBV5-5	CASTPWSAGANVLTF
TRBV10-2	CASSEGTSGAQRADTQYF
TRBV24-1	CATTPGGFTDTQYF
TRBV12-3/TRBV12-4	CASSTQGASTEAFF
TRBV5-1	CASSPDDRGLLETQYF
TRBV10-3	CAISSRGSTDTQYF
TRBV11-2	CASSYNVGTANEKLFF